Here is one T cell receptor (beta chain) with its context. Method: immunoSEQ multiplex PCR; TCRdb's copy keeps in-frame clones and lacks some. Of some 150,000 clones in the sample, about 95% are singletons; the top ten hold around 1.3%. This sample is part of a study of T cell responses to AZD1222 COVID-19 vaccine. This CDR3 has 15 amino acids. V lost 1 base, J lost 4 bases, and 13 bases lay in between. The germline V gene has CDR1 LNHDA and CDR2 SQIVND (reference sequence). The sequencing here drew on peripheral blood, taken on day 0 of AZD1222 vaccination. The source is an adult in good health. The chain carries TRBV19 and TRBJ1-2; D perhaps matches TRBD1 (6 bases). This CDR3 reads CASSIAWGAAYGYTF. CDR3 DNA: TGTGCCAGTAGTATAGCTTGGGGGGCAGCCTATGGCTACACCTTC.